This TCR beta chain originates from a study of T cell responses to AZD1222 COVID-19 vaccine. The CDR3 extends over 16 amino acids. Trimming removed 5 bases from V and 2 bases from J; junction bases left unmatched: 7. Germline V gene lookup returns CDR1 LNHDA and CDR2 SQIVND (reference sequence). Libraries were prepared by immunoSEQ multiplex PCR; TCRdb keeps only in-frame clonotypes and omits some of them. The sample consists of about 75,000 clones, around 89% of them appearing once. A word on this clone: Antigen: not known.

Overall study findings and caveats: Dominant CD4 TCR responses targeted spike regions 160-218 and 743-854. Spike-specific TCRs gained breadth and depth after people received two AZD1222 doses. Females made up more of the donors, who were largely white British, and clonal diversity may have come out too low.

This TCR was recovered from an adult who received the MenACWY meningococcal vaccine as a control. The rearrangement joins TRBV19 to TRBJ2-5, with 11 bases that match TRBD2. The sequences come from peripheral blood, collected 28 days after the second dose of the MenACWY control vaccine. CDR3 nucleotide sequence: TGTGCCAGTAGTTCCCTGTTAGCGGGGGGGCAAGAGACCCAGTACTTC. This encodes CASSSLLAGGQETQYF. The whole variable domain, filled in from reference TRBV19 and TRBJ2-5, reads DGGITQSPKYLFRKEGQNVTLSCEQNLNHDAMYWYRQDPGQGLRLIYYSQIVNDFQKGDIAEGYSVSREKKESFPLTVTSAQKNPTAFYLCASSSLLAGGQETQYFGPGTRLLVL.